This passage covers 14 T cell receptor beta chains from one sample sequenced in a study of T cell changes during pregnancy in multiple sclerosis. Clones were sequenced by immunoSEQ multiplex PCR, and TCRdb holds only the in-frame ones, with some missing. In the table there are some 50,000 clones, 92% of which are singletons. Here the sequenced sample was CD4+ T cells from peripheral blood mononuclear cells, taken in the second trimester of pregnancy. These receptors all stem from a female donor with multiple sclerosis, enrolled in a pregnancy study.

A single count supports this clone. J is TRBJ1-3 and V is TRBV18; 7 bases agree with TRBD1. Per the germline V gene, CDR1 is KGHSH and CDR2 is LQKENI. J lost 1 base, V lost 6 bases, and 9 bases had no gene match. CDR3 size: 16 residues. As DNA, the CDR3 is TGTGCCAGCTCTTCCGGACTGACAGGGTCTGGAAACACCATATATTTT. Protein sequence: CASSSGLTGSGNTIYF.

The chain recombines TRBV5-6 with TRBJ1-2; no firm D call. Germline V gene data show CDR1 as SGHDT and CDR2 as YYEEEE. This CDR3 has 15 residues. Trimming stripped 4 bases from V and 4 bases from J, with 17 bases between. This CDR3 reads CASSLILLVGYGYTF. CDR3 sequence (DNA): TGTGCCAGCAGCCTGATCCTTCTCGTCGGCTATGGCTACACCTTC.

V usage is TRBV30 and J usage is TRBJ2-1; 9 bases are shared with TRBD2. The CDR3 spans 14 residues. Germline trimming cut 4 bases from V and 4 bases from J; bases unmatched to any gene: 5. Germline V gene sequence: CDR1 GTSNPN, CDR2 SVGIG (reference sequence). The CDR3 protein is CAWKIAGEYNEQFF. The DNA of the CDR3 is TGTGCCTGGAAAATAGCGGGGGAGTACAATGAGCAGTTCTTC.

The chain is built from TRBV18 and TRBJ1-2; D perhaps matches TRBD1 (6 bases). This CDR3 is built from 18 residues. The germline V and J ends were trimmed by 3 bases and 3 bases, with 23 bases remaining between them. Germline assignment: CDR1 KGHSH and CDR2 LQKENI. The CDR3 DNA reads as TGTGCCAGCTCACCGTCGGCAAACAGAGGCGGGGGCGACTATGGCTACACCTTC. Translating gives CASSPSANRGGGDYGYTF.

For the CDR3, the DNA is TGTGCCAGCAGCGTCCATGAGTACCAAGAGACCCAGTACTTC. Its translation is CASSVHEYQETQYF. V and J are TRBV9 and TRBJ2-5; D is unclear. The V end lost 2 bases, the J end lost 0 bases, and 8 bases lay between the germline ends. The CDR3 contains 14 residues. In germline, CDR1 is SGDLS, CDR2 YYNGEE.

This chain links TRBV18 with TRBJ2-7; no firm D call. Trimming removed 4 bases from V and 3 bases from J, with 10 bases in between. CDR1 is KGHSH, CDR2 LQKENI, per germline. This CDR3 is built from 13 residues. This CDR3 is CASSRPPGYEQYF. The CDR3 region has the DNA TGTGCCAGCTCACGACCCCCCGGCTACGAGCAGTACTTC.

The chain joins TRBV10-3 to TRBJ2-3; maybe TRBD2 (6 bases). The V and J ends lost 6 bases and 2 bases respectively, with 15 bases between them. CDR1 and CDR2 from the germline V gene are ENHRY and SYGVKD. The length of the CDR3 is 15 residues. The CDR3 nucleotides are TGTGCCATCAGGGCCGGAGGGATTTCCACAGATACGCAGTATTTT. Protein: CAIRAGGISTDTQYF.

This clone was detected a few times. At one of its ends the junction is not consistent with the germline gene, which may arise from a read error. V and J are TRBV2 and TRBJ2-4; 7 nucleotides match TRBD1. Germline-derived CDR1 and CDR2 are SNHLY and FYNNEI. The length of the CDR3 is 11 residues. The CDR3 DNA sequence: TGTGCCAGCAGTGATTGGGGACAGATAGACTTC. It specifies CASSDWGQIDF.

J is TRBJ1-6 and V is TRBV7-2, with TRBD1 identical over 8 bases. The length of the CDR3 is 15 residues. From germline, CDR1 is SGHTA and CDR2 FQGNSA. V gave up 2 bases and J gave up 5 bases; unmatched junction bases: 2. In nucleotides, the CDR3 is TGTGCCAGCAGCTTACCGACAGGGGATAATTCACCCCTCCACTTT. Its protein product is CASSLPTGDNSPLHF.

The CDR3 nucleotides read TGTGCCAGCAGCGCCGGGGGGGGCAGGGAAGGAGATACGCAGTATTTT. It yields the protein CASSAGGGREGDTQYF. V usage is TRBV9 and J usage is TRBJ2-3; 8 bases agree with TRBD2. The CDR3 runs 16 residues. After removal of 3 bases from V and 5 bases from J, the junction contained 11 bases not matched to a gene. Germline CDR1 is SGDLS and CDR2 is YYNGEE. The whole variable domain, remainder taken from reference TRBV9 and TRBJ2-3, is DSGVTQTPKHLITATGQRVTLRCSPRSGDLSVYWYQQSLDQGLQFLIQYYNGEERAKGNILERFSAQQFPDLHSELNLSSLELGDSALYFCASSAGGGREGDTQYFGPGTRLTVL.

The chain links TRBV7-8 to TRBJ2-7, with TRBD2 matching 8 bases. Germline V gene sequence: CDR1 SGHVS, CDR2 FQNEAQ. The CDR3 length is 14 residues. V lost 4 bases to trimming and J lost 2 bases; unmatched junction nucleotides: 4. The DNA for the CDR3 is TGTGCCAGCAGCTCAAGCGGGAGCGCCTACGAGCAGTACTTC. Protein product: CASSSSGSAYEQYF.

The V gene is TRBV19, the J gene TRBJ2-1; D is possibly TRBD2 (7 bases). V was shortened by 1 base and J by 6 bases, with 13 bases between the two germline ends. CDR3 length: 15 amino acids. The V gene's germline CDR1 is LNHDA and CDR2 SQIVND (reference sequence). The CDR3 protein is CASSIAEGGPNEQFF. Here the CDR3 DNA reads TGTGCCAGTAGTATAGCAGAGGGGGGGCCCAATGAGCAGTTCTTC.

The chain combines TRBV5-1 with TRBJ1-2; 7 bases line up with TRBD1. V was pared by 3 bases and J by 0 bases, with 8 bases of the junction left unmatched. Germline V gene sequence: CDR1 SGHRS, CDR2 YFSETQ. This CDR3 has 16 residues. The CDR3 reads CASSYTGQQANYGYTF. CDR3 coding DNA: TGCGCCAGCAGCTATACGGGACAGCAAGCTAACTATGGCTACACCTTC.

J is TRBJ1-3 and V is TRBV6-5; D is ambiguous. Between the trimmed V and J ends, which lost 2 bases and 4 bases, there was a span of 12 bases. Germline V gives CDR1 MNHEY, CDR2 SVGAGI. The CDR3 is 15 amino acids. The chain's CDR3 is CASSYGPLAGNTIYF. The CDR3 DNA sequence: TGTGCCAGCAGTTACGGGCCCTTGGCCGGAAACACCATATATTTT.